This TCR beta chain was profiled in a study of glioma-infiltrating T cells. Findings of the study overall: Gliomas, especially low-grade, showed above-expected tissue-blood divergence; non-neoplastic patients showed below. Very few CDR3 sequences were shared between tissue and blood.

Remarks on this clonotype: The antigen remains unidentified. No conserved phenylalanine or tryptophan ends this CDR3, so it is likely a read error. No DNA is shown, since the ends of the CDR3 on it are uncertain; the CDR3 is the one TCRdb lists.

Using RNA template, CDR3s of TCR alpha and beta were amplified with iRepertoire arm-PCR. TCRdb itself ran the multiplex PCR reads through MiXCR, one entry per CDR3 protein. The table includes roughly 200,000 distinct CDR3 sequences, 25% to 35% detected once. The CDR3 sequence runs 14 residues, both termini included. In germline, CDR1 is SEHNR, CDR2 FQNEAQ (reference sequence). This rearrangement joins TRBV7-9 to TRBJ2-7. Sequenced input: glioma tissue, nonneoplastic brain tissue, or PBMCs (not recorded which). The sequence derives from a human donor with low-grade glioma or glioblastoma, undergoing nonglioma brain surgery, or in good health (not recorded which). CDR3 loop: CASSQPNFPQEKYL.